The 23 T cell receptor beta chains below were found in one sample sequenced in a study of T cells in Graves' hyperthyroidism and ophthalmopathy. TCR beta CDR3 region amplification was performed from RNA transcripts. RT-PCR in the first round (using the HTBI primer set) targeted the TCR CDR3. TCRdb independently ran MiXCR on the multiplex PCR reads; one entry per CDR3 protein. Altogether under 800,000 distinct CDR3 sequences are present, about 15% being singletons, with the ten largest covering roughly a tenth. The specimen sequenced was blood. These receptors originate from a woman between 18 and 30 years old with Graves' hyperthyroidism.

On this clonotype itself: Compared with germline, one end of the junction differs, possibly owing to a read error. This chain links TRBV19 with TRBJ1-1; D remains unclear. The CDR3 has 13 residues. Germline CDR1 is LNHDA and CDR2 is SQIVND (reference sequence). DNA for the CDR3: TGTGCCGGTAGTATACAGCCCCCCACTGAAGCTTTCTTT. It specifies CAGSIQPPTEAFF. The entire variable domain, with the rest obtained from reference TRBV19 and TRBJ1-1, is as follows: DGGITQSPKYLFRKEGQNVTLSCEQNLNHDAMYWYRQDPGQGLRLIYYSQIVNDFQKGDIAEGYSVSREKKESFPLTVTSAQKNPTAFYLCAGSIQPPTEAFFGQGTRLTVV.

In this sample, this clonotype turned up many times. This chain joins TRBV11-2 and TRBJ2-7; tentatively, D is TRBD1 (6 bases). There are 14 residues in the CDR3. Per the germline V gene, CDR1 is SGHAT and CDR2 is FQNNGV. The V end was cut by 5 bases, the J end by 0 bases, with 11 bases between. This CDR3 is CASSGQSLSYEQYF. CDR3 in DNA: TGTGCCAGCAGCGGACAGAGCCTCTCCTACGAGCAGTACTTC.

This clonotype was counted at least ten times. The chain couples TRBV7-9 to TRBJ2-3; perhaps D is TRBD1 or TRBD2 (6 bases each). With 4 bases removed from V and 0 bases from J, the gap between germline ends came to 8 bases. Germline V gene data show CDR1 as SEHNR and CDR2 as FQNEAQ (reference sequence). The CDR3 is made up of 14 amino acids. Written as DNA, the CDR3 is TGTGCCAGCAGCTGGGGGGCTAGCACAGATACGCAGTATTTT. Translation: CASSWGASTDTQYF.

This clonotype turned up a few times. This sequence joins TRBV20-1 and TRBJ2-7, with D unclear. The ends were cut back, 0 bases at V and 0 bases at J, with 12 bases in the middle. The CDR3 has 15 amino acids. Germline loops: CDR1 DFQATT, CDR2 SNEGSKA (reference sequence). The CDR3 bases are TGCAGTGCTAGAGATACCCCCAGGAGCTCCTACGAGCAGTACTTC. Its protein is CSARDTPRSSYEQYF.

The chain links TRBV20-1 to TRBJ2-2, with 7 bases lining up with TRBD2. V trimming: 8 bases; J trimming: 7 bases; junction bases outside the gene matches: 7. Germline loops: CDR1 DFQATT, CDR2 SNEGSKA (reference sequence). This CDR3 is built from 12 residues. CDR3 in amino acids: CSMREQSGELFF. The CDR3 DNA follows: TGCAGTATGCGGGAGCAAAGCGGGGAGCTGTTTTTT.

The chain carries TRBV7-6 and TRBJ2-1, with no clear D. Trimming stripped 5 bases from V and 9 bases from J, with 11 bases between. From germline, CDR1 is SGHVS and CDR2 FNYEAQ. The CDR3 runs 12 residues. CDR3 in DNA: TGTGCCAGCAGCCCCCCGGACGCTGAGCAGTTCTTC. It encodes CASSPPDAEQFF.

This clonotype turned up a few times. In nucleotides, the CDR3 is TGTGCCAGCAGTTACTCGTGGTACAGGGGTCCCCACTACGAGCAGTACTTC. This codes for CASSYSWYRGPHYEQYF. V is TRBV28 and J is TRBJ2-7; 7 bases line up with TRBD1. The ends lost 4 bases at V and 3 bases at J; junction bases unmatched: 15. CDR3 size: 17 residues. CDR1 and CDR2 from the germline V gene are MDHEN and SYDVKM.

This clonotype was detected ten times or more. CDR3 nucleotides: TGTGCCAGCAGCTTATCTGGGCTGGGCAAGGTCAATGAGCAGTTCTTC. The encoded protein is CASSLSGLGKVNEQFF. The rearrangement uses TRBV7-2 and TRBJ2-1; D gene unclear. Germline V gene sequence: CDR1 SGHTA, CDR2 FQGNSA. V was pared by 2 bases and J by 6 bases, with 17 bases between. The CDR3 is 16 amino acids.

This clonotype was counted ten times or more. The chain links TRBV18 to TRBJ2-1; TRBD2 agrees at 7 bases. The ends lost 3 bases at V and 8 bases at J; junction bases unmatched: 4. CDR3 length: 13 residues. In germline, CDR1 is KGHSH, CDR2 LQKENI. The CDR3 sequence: CASSPGLIDEQFF. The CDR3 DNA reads TGTGCCAGCTCACCGGGACTAATTGATGAGCAGTTCTTC.

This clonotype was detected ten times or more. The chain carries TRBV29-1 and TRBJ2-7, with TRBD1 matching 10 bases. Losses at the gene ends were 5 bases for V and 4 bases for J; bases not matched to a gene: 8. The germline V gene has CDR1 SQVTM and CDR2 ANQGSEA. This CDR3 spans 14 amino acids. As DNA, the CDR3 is TGCAGCGTTTCGGGACAGGGGCGAGGGTACGAGCAGTACTTC. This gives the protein CSVSGQGRGYEQYF.

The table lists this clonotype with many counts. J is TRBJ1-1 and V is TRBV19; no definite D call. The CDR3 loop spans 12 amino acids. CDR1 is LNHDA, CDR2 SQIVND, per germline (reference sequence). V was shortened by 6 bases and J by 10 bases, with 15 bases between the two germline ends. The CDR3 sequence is CASRNEGRRAFF. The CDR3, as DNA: TGTGCCAGTAGAAATGAAGGACGGAGAGCTTTCTTT. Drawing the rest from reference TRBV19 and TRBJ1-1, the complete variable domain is DGGITQSPKYLFRKEGQNVTLSCEQNLNHDAMYWYRQDPGQGLRLIYYSQIVNDFQKGDIAEGYSVSREKKESFPLTVTSAQKNPTAFYLCASRNEGRRAFFGQGTRLTVV.

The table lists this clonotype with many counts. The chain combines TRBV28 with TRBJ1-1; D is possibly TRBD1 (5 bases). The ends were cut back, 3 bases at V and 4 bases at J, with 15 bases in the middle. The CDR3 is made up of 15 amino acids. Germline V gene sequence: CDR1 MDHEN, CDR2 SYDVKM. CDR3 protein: CASSLGDPLPTEAFF. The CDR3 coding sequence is TGTGCCAGCAGTTTGGGGGATCCCTTGCCCACTGAAGCTTTCTTT.

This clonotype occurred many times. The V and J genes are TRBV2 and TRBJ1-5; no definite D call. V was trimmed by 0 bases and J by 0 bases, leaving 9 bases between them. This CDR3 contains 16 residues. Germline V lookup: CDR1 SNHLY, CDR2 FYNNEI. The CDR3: CASSEAFTNSNQPQHF. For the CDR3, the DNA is TGTGCCAGCAGTGAAGCGTTCACCAATAGCAATCAGCCCCAGCATTTT. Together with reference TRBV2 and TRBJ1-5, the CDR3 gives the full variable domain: EPEVTQTPSHQVTQMGQEVILRCVPISNHLYFYWYRQILGQKVEFLVSFYNNEISEKSEIFDDQFSVERPDGSNFTLKIRSTKLEDSAMYFCASSEAFTNSNQPQHFGDGTRLSIL.

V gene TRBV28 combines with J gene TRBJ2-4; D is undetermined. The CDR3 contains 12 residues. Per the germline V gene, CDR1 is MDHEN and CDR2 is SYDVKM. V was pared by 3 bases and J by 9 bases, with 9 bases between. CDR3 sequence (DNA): TGTGCCAGCAGTTTGCCCCCGGGCATTCAGTACTTC. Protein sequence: CASSLPPGIQYF.

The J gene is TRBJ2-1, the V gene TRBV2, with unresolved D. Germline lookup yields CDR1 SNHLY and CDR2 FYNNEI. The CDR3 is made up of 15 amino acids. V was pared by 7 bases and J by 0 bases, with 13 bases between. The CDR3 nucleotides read TGTGCCAGCACTAGGAGTGGACCCTCCTACAATGAGCAGTTCTTC. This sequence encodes CASTRSGPSYNEQFF.

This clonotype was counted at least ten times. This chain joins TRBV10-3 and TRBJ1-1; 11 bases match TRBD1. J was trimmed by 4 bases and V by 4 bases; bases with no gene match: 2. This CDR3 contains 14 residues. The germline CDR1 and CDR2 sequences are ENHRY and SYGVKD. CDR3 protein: CAISGGTGGTEAFF. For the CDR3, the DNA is TGTGCCATCAGTGGCGGGACAGGGGGCACTGAAGCTTTCTTT.

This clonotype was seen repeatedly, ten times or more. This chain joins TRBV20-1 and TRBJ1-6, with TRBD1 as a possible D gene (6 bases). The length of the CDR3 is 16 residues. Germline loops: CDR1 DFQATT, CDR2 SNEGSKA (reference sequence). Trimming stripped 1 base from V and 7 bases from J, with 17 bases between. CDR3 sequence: CSARAWGARENSPLHF. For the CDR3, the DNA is TGCAGTGCTAGAGCCTGGGGGGCGCGTGAGAATTCACCCCTCCACTTT.

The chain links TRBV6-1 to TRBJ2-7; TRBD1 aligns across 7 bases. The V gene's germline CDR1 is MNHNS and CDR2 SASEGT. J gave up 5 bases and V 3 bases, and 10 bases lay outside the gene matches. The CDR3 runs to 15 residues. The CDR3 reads CASSDTGTEGNEQYF. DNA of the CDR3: TGTGCCAGCAGTGACACCGGGACAGAAGGCAACGAGCAGTACTTC.

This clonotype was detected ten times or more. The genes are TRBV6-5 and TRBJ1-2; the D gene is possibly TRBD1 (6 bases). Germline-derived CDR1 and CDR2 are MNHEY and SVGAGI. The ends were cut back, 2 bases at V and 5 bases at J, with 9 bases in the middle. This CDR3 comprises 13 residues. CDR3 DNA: TGTGCCAGCAGTTACGGGGGCGATTATGGCTACACCTTC. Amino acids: CASSYGGDYGYTF.

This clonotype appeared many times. CDR3 sequence reads: CASKAWAPNTEAFF. The CDR3 nucleotides are TGTGCCAGCAAAGCGTGGGCTCCGAACACTGAAGCTTTCTTT. The chain combines TRBV2 with TRBJ1-1; D is unclear. Trimming cost V 7 bases and J 1 base, with 13 bases left between them. The CDR3 contains 14 residues. CDR1 SNHLY and CDR2 FYNNEI come from the germline V gene.

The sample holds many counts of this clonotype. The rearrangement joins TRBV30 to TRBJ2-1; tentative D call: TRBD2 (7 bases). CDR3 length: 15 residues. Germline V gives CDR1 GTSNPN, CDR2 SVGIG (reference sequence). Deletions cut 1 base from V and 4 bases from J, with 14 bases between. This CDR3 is CAWSGGGGVYNEQFF. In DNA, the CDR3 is TGTGCCTGGAGTGGAGGGGGGGGTGTATACAATGAGCAGTTCTTC.

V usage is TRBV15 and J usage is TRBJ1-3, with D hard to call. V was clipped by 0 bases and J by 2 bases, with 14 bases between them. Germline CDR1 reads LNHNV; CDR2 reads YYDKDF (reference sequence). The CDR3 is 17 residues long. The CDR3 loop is CATSRDGELDAGNTIYF. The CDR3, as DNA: TGTGCCACCAGCAGAGATGGTGAACTTGACGCTGGAAACACCATATATTTT.

CDR3 nucleotide sequence: TGTGCCAGCACCTACGGCTCCTACAATGAGCAGTTCTTC. It encodes CASTYGSYNEQFF. The J gene is TRBJ2-1, the V gene TRBV6-1; D remains ambiguous. The CDR3 runs to 13 residues. Trimming left V 7 bases short and J 0 bases short, with 7 bases between. Germline loops: CDR1 MNHNS, CDR2 SASEGT.